The 2 T cell receptor beta chains below come from one sample, sequenced in a study of cytomegalovirus exposure and HLA in healthy donors. The PCR used 60 Vbeta and 13 Jbeta primers. TCRdb's copy holds only in-frame clones and misses some; the assay was immunoSEQ multiplex PCR. The repertoire includes more than 95,000 clones, 70% to 80% of them detected once, and about 5% sits in the top ten. Sequencing was done on a sample of PBMCs. Receptor source: a man aged 50 to 59 in good health and CMV-seropositive.

The chain is built from TRBV5-4 and TRBJ2-7; a possible D gene is TRBD1 (6 bases). The V gene lost 4 bases and the J gene lost 3 bases, with 8 bases spanning the gap. This CDR3 comprises 12 residues. The V gene's germline CDR1 is SGHNT and CDR2 YYREEE (reference sequence). CDR3 in amino acids: CASSETGYEQYF. CDR3 nucleotide sequence: TGTGCCAGCAGCGAGACAGGCTACGAGCAGTACTTC.

The chain recombines TRBV25-1 with TRBJ2-7; weak D call: TRBD1 (6 bases). There are 16 residues in the CDR3. Trimming removed 2 bases at V and 3 bases at J, with 17 bases between. Per the germline V gene, CDR1 is MGHDK and CDR2 is SYGVNS. The CDR3 nucleotides are TGTGCCAGCAGTGAAACAAGTGGGGGCATCAACTACGAGCAGTACTTC. It is translated as CASSETSGGINYEQYF.